These 16 T cell receptor beta chains were sequenced from one sample in a study of CD8 T cells in Susac syndrome. Random-hexamer reverse transcription was applied to about 0.5 to 1 ug RNA. MiXCR was run by TCRdb on the immunoSEQ multiplex PCR reads, yielding one entry per CDR3 protein. Counted here are about 130,000 distinct CDR3 sequences, roughly 95% occurring once; the ten biggest clones make up around 0.12%. Source material: CD4+ T cells from PBMCs. These receptor sequences come from a human donor in good health.

CDR3 region: CASSIFGIGSYEQYF. CDR3 DNA sequence: TGTGCCAGTAGTATCTTTGGTATTGGATCCTACGAGCAGTACTTC. The chain recombines TRBV19 with TRBJ2-5; D is unclear. Gene TRBJ2-7 matches the end of the DNA better, so the J call may be wrong. This CDR3 is 15 amino acids long. Germline loops: CDR1 LNHDA, CDR2 SQIVND (reference sequence).

The chain joins TRBV13 to TRBJ1-2; D unclear. This CDR3 spans 13 amino acids. The germline CDR1 and CDR2 sequences are PRHDT and FYEKMQ (reference sequence). V shed 7 bases and J shed 2 bases, with 11 bases lying between them. The CDR3 nucleotides are TGTGCCAGCACTCTGACGGCGAACTATGGCTACACCTTC. Its translation is CASTLTANYGYTF.

The chain recombines TRBV5-1 with TRBJ2-2; D ambiguous. This CDR3 comprises 14 residues. Deletions cut 2 bases from V and 6 bases from J, with 11 bases between. Germline values: CDR1 SGHRS, CDR2 YFSETQ. This chain's CDR3 is CASSLPFGAGELFF. The DNA of the CDR3 is TGCGCCAGCAGCTTACCCTTCGGAGCCGGGGAGCTGTTTTTT.

The chain uses TRBV6-1 and TRBJ2-5; 7 bases agree with TRBD1. Germline V gene data show CDR1 as MNHNS and CDR2 as SASEGT. The CDR3 covers 14 residues. With 7 bases clipped from V and 1 base from J, the junction kept 6 bases outside the gene matches. CDR3 loop: CASNTGTVQETQYF. As DNA, the CDR3 is TGTGCCAGCAATACCGGGACAGTCCAAGAGACCCAGTACTTC.

The chain links TRBV3-1 to TRBJ1-2, with 7 bases identical to TRBD1. The germline V gene has CDR1 LGHDT and CDR2 YNNKEL (reference sequence). This CDR3 is built from 15 residues. J was trimmed by 0 bases and V by 4 bases; bases with no gene match: 5. CDR3 nucleotides: TGTGCCAGCAGCCCAACAGGGGTCTCTAACTATGGCTACACCTTC. Protein product: CASSPTGVSNYGYTF.

The genes are TRBV6-6 and TRBJ1-4, with D unclear. The CDR3 sequence is 14 residues long. The V end lost 6 bases, the J end lost 10 bases, and 18 bases lay between the germline ends. Per the germline V gene, CDR1 is MNHNY and CDR2 is SVGAGI (reference sequence). The chain's CDR3 is CASSPTPLGGKLFF. CDR3 sequence (DNA): TGTGCCAGCAGCCCGACGCCCCTGGGAGGAAAACTGTTTTTT.

The V call is TRBV27, the J call TRBJ2-7; D gene unclear. From germline, CDR1 is MNHEY and CDR2 SMNVEV (reference sequence). CDR3 size: 14 residues. Trimming took 5 bases from V and 0 from J, leaving 11 bases between them. The CDR3 sequence: CASSPDSPSYEQYF. The CDR3 DNA sequence: TGTGCCAGCAGTCCTGACTCCCCCTCCTACGAGCAGTACTTC.

V is TRBV7-9 and J is TRBJ1-3; TRBD1 is a possible D gene (5 bases). The CDR3 is made up of 13 amino acids. Germline CDR1 SEHNR, CDR2 FQNEAQ (reference sequence). V was cut by 5 bases and J by 8 bases, with 13 bases left in between. The CDR3 region has the DNA TGTGCCAGCAGCCCGGGACGGAGAGACACCATATATTTT. This codes for CASSPGRRDTIYF.

This chain connects TRBV12-3 or TRBV12-4 to TRBJ2-7; maybe TRBD2 (6 bases). CDR3 size: 13 residues. The ends were cut back, 1 base at V and 6 bases at J, with 10 bases in the middle. This chain's CDR3 is CASSLVGGGEQYF. The DNA of the CDR3 is TGTGCCAGCAGTTTAGTGGGAGGCGGCGAGCAGTACTTC.

This chain connects TRBV12-3 or TRBV12-4 to TRBJ2-2, with 9 bases lining up with TRBD2. With 6 bases clipped from V and 4 bases from J, the junction kept 6 bases outside the gene matches. The CDR3 is 15 amino acids. CDR3 coding DNA: TGTGCCAGCAGACCTAGCGGGGATGCCACCGGGGAGCTGTTTTTT. This gives the protein CASRPSGDATGELFF.

This sequence joins TRBV7-2 and TRBJ2-7; D tentatively fits TRBD1 or TRBD2 (6 bases each). This CDR3 region has 15 residues. CDR1 SGHTA and CDR2 FQGNSA come from the germline V gene. V lost 1 base, J lost 4 bases, and 14 bases lay in between. The CDR3 reads CASSLGGAGIYEQYF. The CDR3 DNA sequence: TGTGCCAGCAGCTTAGGGGGGGCAGGAATATACGAGCAGTACTTC. The whole variable domain, filled in from reference TRBV7-2 and TRBJ2-7, reads GAGVSQSPSNKVTEKGKDVELRCDPISGHTALYWYRQSLGQGLEFLIYFQGNSAPDKSGLPSDRFSAERTGGSVSTLTIQRTQQEDSAVYLCASSLGGAGIYEQYFGPGTRLTVT.

The chain carries TRBV18 and TRBJ2-3; D is possibly TRBD2 (5 bases). This CDR3 has 15 residues. Germline CDR1 and CDR2: KGHSH and LQKENI. V was shortened by 0 bases and J by 8 bases, with 15 bases between the two germline ends. The CDR3 region has the DNA TGTGCCAGCTCACCACCGGACCTAGCCTTGGGTACGCAGTATTTT. Its protein product is CASSPPDLALGTQYF.

CDR3 sequence reads: CAISAAGAGETQYF. CDR3 in DNA: TGTGCCATCAGCGCAGCGGGAGCGGGTGAGACCCAGTACTTC. This rearrangement joins TRBV10-3 to TRBJ2-5, with TRBD2 identical over 8 bases. The CDR3 extends over 14 amino acids. In germline, CDR1 is ENHRY, CDR2 SYGVKD. V was pared by 6 bases and J by 5 bases, with 8 bases of the junction left unmatched.

The chain combines TRBV3-1 with TRBJ1-1; a possible D gene is TRBD1 (6 bases). Between the trimmed V and J ends, which lost 3 bases and 6 bases, there was a span of 17 bases. Germline CDR1 LGHDT, CDR2 YNNKEL (reference sequence). This CDR3 has 15 amino acids. This CDR3 reads CASSHLRAGVPEAFF. Written as DNA, the CDR3 is TGTGCCAGCAGCCATTTACGAGCAGGGGTCCCTGAAGCTTTCTTT.

CDR3 nucleotide sequence: TGTGCCACCAGCAGAGATGCCCACGAGCAGTACTTC. This encodes CATSRDAHEQYF. This sequence joins TRBV15 and TRBJ2-7; no firm D call. Germline CDR1 is LNHNV and CDR2 is YYDKDF (reference sequence). V shed 0 bases and J shed 5 bases, with 5 bases lying between them. This CDR3 comprises 12 residues. Full variable domain (rest looked up from reference TRBV15 and TRBJ2-7): DAMVIQNPRYQVTQFGKPVTLSCSQTLNHNVMYWYQQKSSQAPKLLFHYYDKDFNNEADTPDNFQSRRPNTSFCFLDIRSPGLGDTAMYLCATSRDAHEQYFGPGTRLTVT.

The chain carries TRBV18 and TRBJ2-5, with D possibly being TRBD1 (6 bases). Germline CDR1 reads KGHSH; CDR2 reads LQKENI. The CDR3 is 14 amino acids. V was pared by 2 bases and J by 2 bases, with 9 bases between. The CDR3 nucleotides are TGTGCCAGCTCACCAGCAGGGGTTCAAGAGACCCAGTACTTC. Translating gives CASSPAGVQETQYF.